Sequencing of this T cell receptor beta chain was carried out in a study of CD8 T cells in ankylosing spondylitis. Findings and limits, study-wide: There was reportedly significant enrichment of clones that were disease-linked in matched ankylosing spondylitis synovial fluid. CD8+ disease-linked clones were present at relatively low frequencies in blood.

This clonotype was counted ten times or more. The antigen is undetermined. Quantitative molecular-barcoded 5'-RACE generated the TCR beta libraries. TCRdb recomputed calls from the 5' RACE reads with MiXCR, one row per CDR3 protein. The table has around 150,000 distinct CDR3 sequences, approximately 10% seen once. The CDR3 loop spans 11 amino acids. Trimming removed 6 bases from V and 5 bases from J; junction bases left unmatched: 2. Germline V CDR1 and CDR2: DFQATT, SNEGSKA (reference sequence). This sequence joins TRBV20-1 and TRBJ1-1; 8 bases agree with TRBD1. This receptor was obtained from a female donor with ankylosing spondylitis or in good health (not recorded which). Sample: blood, either unsorted or a sorted T cell fraction (not recorded which). In DNA form, the CDR3 reads TGCAGTGCAAGGACAGGGACTGAAGCTTTCTTT. As protein: CSARTGTEAFF.